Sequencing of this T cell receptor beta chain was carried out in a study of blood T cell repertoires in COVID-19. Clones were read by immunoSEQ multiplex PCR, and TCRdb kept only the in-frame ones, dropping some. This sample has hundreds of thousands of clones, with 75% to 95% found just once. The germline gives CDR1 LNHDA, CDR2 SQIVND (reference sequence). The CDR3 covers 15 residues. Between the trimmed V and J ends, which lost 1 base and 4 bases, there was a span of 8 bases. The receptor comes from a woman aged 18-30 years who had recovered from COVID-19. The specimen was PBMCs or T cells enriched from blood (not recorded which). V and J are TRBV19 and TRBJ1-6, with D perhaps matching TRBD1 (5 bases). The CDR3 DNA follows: TGTGCCAGTAGTATAGTACAGGCTTATAATTCACCCCTCCACTTT. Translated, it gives CASSIVQAYNSPLHF.